This T cell receptor (beta chain) emerged from a study of control samples from healthy donors and cancer patients. Some clones are missing from TCRdb's copy, which holds only in-frame ones; the method was immunoSEQ multiplex PCR. The table records over 85,000 clones, roughly 90% of them present only once. This CDR3 has 12 amino acids. Trimming shortened V by 2 bases and J by 5 bases, and 4 bases separated the two germline ends. The clonotype originates from a woman between 55 and 75 years old with lung cancer. The chain employs TRBV12-3 or TRBV12-4 and TRBJ1-5; D uncertain. The sequenced sample was PBMCs. The CDR3 nucleotides read TGTGCCAGCAGTTTACAGGATCAGCCCCAGCATTTT. Its translation: CASSLQDQPQHF.